A selection of T cell receptor beta chains follows, all from one sample in a study of blood T cell repertoires in COVID-19. Data came from immunoSEQ multiplex PCR; TCRdb stores just in-frame clones and leaves some out. The sample shows roughly 180,000 clones, approximately 85% of them seen only once. Sequenced input: peripheral blood. The receptor source for this set is an older woman with acute or convalescent COVID-19. CDR3s include the opening cysteine and the closing phenylalanine or tryptophan. D genes are given only for firm matches. Clone size is not always given. Where it is, it says once, few, many or a class for expanded clones.

d_call	v_call	j_call	clone_size	cdr3_nt	cdr3_aa
TRBD1	TRBV7-2	TRBJ1-2	NA	TGTGCCAGCAGCTCCTCGACAGGGGCCTATGGCTACACCTTC	CASSSSTGAYGYTF
NA	TRBV5-1	TRBJ2-7	NA	TGCGCCAGCAGCTTGGCGGCAGGGCCATCCTACGAGCAGTACTTC	CASSLAAGPSYEQYF
NA	TRBV9	TRBJ2-2	many	TGTGCCAGCAGCGTAGGGCTTACCGGGGAGCTGTTTTTT	CASSVGLTGELFF
TRBD1	TRBV27	TRBJ1-5	NA	TGTGCCAGCGCGGGACAGTTCAATCAGCCCCAGCATTTT	CASAGQFNQPQHF
NA	TRBV5-1	TRBJ2-2	NA	TGCGCCAGCAGCTTGGACGGGTTAGTACACCGGGAGCTGTTTTTT	CASSLDGLVHRELFF
NA	TRBV6-1	TRBJ1-2	few	TGTGCCAGCAGTGAATTGAGGGGAGGGGGCTACACCTTC	CASSELRGGGYTF
NA	TRBV6-5	TRBJ1-4	NA	TGTGCCAGCAGTTACAGCATTGCAACTAATGAAAAACTGTTTTTT	CASSYSIATNEKLFF
NA	TRBV9	TRBJ2-2	few	TGTGCCAGCAGCGTAGGGACACCGATCACCGGGGAGCTGTTTTTT	CASSVGTPITGELFF
TRBD2	TRBV19	TRBJ2-3	NA	TGTGCCAGTAGTACGGGCGGGAGGGCCTCAGATACGCAGTATTTT	CASSTGGRASDTQYF
NA	TRBV24-1	TRBJ2-1	NA	TGTGCCACCAGTGATTTTTTTCAGGGTATGGACAATGAGCAGTTCTTC	CATSDFFQGMDNEQFF
NA	TRBV28	TRBJ2-7	NA	TGTGCCAGCACCCCTAGCTCACCCGCTTACGAGCAGTACTTC	CASTPSSPAYEQYF
NA	TRBV5-4	TRBJ1-2	NA	TGTGCCAGCAGCCCTAAGGGAGGGGACCATTATGGCTACACCTTC	CASSPKGGDHYGYTF
NA	TRBV3-1/TRBV3-2	TRBJ1-3	NA	TGTGCCAGCAGCCAAGGTTTAGTGGAGAACACCATATATTTT	CASSQGLVENTIYF
TRBD1	TRBV7-3	TRBJ2-2	few	TGTGCCAGCAGTCCGGGACAGACGAACACCGGGGAGCTGTTTTTT	CASSPGQTNTGELFF
NA	TRBV5-1	TRBJ2-5	NA	TGCGCCAGCAGCTTGACAGGACGCGGGGAGGAGACCCAGTACTTC	CASSLTGRGEETQYF
NA	TRBV18	TRBJ2-1	NA	TGTGCCAGCTCCCTTCCTAGCTGGGAGCAGTTCTTC	CASSLPSWEQFF
TRBD1	TRBV7-9	TRBJ1-2	NA	TGTGCCAGCAGTCACACCGGGACAGGGTTCTTCTACACCTTC	CASSHTGTGFFYTF
NA	TRBV21-1	TRBJ2-1	few	TGTGCCAGCACGGAGGGAACGAATGAGCAGTTCTTC	CASTEGTNEQFF
NA	TRBV28	TRBJ2-7	NA	TGTGCCAGCAGTTCGTCCTACGAGCAGTACTTC	CASSSSYEQYF
NA	TRBV20-1	TRBJ2-5	NA	TGCAGTGTCGACTTTCAAGAGACCCAGTACTTC	CSVDFQETQYF
NA	TRBV25-1	TRBJ2-5	NA	TGTGCCAGCGGACACCCGGTTTTACAAGAGACCCAGTACTTC	CASGHPVLQETQYF
NA	TRBV20-1	TRBJ2-1	NA	TGCAGTGCTAGTGATATAGCGAGGGAGGCCAATGAGCAGTTCTTC	CSASDIAREANEQFF
NA	TRBV6-5	TRBJ1-1	NA	TGTGCCAGCAGTTACTCTGTACAGAAGAACACTGAAGCTTTCTTT	CASSYSVQKNTEAFF
TRBD2	TRBV30	TRBJ2-1	NA	TGTGCCTGGAGTGTACCTGCTAGCGGGAGGGGTAATGAGCAGTTCTTC	CAWSVPASGRGNEQFF
NA	TRBV19	TRBJ1-5	NA	TGTGCCAGTAGTATAGCGGGGCAGCCCCAGCATTTT	CASSIAGQPQHF
NA	TRBV7-3	TRBJ2-1	NA	TGTGCCAGCAGCTTAAGGAGCACAGCAGGGCACAATGAGCAGTTCTTC	CASSLRSTAGHNEQFF
NA	TRBV30	TRBJ1-2	NA	TGTGCCTTCAAGGCAGGACTTGGCTACACCTTC	CAFKAGLGYTF
NA	TRBV24-1	TRBJ2-5	NA	TGTGCCACCGAGGGGGGGCTAGCAGAGACCCAGTACTTC	CATEGGLAETQYF
TRBD2	TRBV5-6	TRBJ2-1	NA	TGTGCCAGCAGCTTGGATAGGACTAGCGGGAAATGGGGGAATGAGCAGTTCTTC	CASSLDRTSGKWGNEQFF